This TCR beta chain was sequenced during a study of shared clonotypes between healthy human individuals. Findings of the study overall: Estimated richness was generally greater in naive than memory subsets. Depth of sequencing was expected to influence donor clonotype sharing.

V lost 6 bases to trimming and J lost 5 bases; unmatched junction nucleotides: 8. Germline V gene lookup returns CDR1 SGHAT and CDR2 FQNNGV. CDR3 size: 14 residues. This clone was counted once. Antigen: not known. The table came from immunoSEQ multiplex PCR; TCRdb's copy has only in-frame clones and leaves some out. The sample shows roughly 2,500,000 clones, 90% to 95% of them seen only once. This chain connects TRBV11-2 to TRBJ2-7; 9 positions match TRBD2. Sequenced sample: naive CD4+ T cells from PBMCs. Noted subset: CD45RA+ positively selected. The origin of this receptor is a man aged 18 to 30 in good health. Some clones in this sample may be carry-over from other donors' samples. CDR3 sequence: CASRKLAGNHEQYF. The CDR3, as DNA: TGTGCCAGCAGGAAACTAGCGGGTAATCACGAGCAGTACTTC.